The T cell receptor beta chain described here comes from a study of blood T cell repertoires in COVID-19. Whole-study context: Sources were T cells, B-cell-depleted T cells, or PBMCs; the material itself was cDNA or gDNA.

Participant-reported clinical history was the basis for cohort assignment. Recovered Cohort 3 donors showed two negative PCRs, clearance, or symptom resolution. Assay used: immunoSEQ multiplex PCR; TCRdb lists only in-frame clones, some missing. The sample lists roughly 400,000 clones, roughly 91% seen once, with approximately 0.55% in the top ten. The germline CDR1 and CDR2 sequences are SGHTA and FQGTGA. J gave up 6 bases and V 5 bases, and 6 bases lay outside the gene matches. This CDR3 is built from 15 residues. The genes are TRBV7-3 and TRBJ2-1; TRBD2 agrees at 11 bases. The TCR was taken from a man aged 18 to 30 who had recovered from COVID-19. Sample: PBMCs or T cells enriched from blood (not recorded which). The CDR3 spells CASSRGLAGSNEQFF. Here the CDR3 DNA reads TGTGCCAGCAGCCGCGGACTAGCGGGCAGCAATGAGCAGTTCTTC.